What follows are 29 T cell receptor beta chains derived from one specimen sequenced in a study of shared clonotypes between healthy human individuals. TCRdb's table, derived via immunoSEQ multiplex PCR, lists solely in-frame clones and lacks some. The repertoire holds some 980,000 clones, with over 75% as singletons. The sample consisted of memory CD4+ T cells sorted from blood. Subset described: CD45RA-negative fraction. The receptor set was obtained from a man aged 18 to 29 in good health.

The chain couples TRBV7-2 to TRBJ1-6; D remains ambiguous. The length of the CDR3 is 13 residues. Trimming took off 2 bases at V and 7 bases at J, with 6 bases between the two ends. Germline V gene sequence: CDR1 SGHTA, CDR2 FQGNSA. The CDR3 is CASSLQENSPLHF. CDR3 nucleotide sequence: TGTGCCAGCAGCTTACAGGAAAATTCACCCCTCCACTTT.

Here the CDR3 DNA reads TGTGCCAGCAGCTTAAATGCGAACACAGATACGCAGTATTTT. It codes for CASSLNANTDTQYF. J is TRBJ2-3 and V is TRBV7-2; D gene unclear. V was pared by 2 bases and J by 2 bases, with 8 bases between. This CDR3 spans 14 amino acids. Germline values: CDR1 SGHTA, CDR2 FQGNSA. The complete variable domain, with remaining parts taken from reference TRBV7-2 and TRBJ2-3, reads GAGVSQSPSNKVTEKGKDVELRCDPISGHTALYWYRQSLGQGLEFLIYFQGNSAPDKSGLPSDRFSAERTGGSVSTLTIQRTQQEDSAVYLCASSLNANTDTQYFGPGTRLTVL.

A single count supports this clone. The rearrangement joins TRBV5-1 to TRBJ2-7; tentatively, D is TRBD1 (5 bases). V was cut by 0 bases and J by 5 bases, with 9 bases left in between. CDR3 size: 13 residues. Germline CDR1 SGHRS, CDR2 YFSETQ. The CDR3 bases are TGCGCCAGCAGCTTGGTCCAGGGCGACGAGCAGTACTTC. Residues: CASSLVQGDEQYF.

V gene TRBV30 combines with J gene TRBJ1-1, with D tentatively TRBD1 (5 bases). The length of the CDR3 is 15 residues. Germline lookup yields CDR1 GTSNPN and CDR2 SVGIG (reference sequence). Trimming took 0 bases from V and 5 from J, leaving 16 bases between them. DNA for the CDR3: TGTGCCTGGAGTGTAGATCCCGGCAGGGTAACTGAAGCTTTCTTT. Amino acids: CAWSVDPGRVTEAFF.

V is TRBV6-1 and J is TRBJ2-1; D perhaps matches TRBD1 (5 bases). V lost 2 bases to trimming and J lost 0 bases, with 8 bases between them. CDR1 and CDR2 from the germline V gene are MNHNS and SASEGT. This CDR3 region has 15 residues. CDR3 residues: CASSEIGDSYNEQFF. The DNA of the CDR3 is TGTGCCAGCAGTGAAATAGGGGACTCCTACAATGAGCAGTTCTTC.

This chain uses TRBV29-1 with TRBJ1-2; D remains ambiguous. The CDR3 extends over 11 amino acids. The germline gives CDR1 SQVTM, CDR2 ANQGSEA. Trimming left V 7 bases short and J 1 base short, with 7 bases between. The CDR3 DNA is TGCAGCGGTGGGGATAACTATGGCTACACCTTC. This encodes CSGGDNYGYTF.

This clone was seen a handful of times. The chain has TRBV18 and TRBJ1-5, with unresolved D. This CDR3 comprises 14 residues. The V and J ends lost 2 bases and 5 bases respectively, with 10 bases between them. Germline CDR1 and CDR2: KGHSH and LQKENI. The CDR3 sequence: CASSPVWRYQPQHF. The CDR3, as DNA: TGTGCCAGCTCACCAGTGTGGCGCTATCAGCCCCAGCATTTT. Filled out from reference TRBV18 and TRBJ1-5, the complete variable domain reads NAGVMQNPRHLVRRRGQEARLRCSPMKGHSHVYWYRQLPEEGLKFMVYLQKENIIDESGMPKERFSAEFPKEGPSILRIQQVVRGDSAAYFCASSPVWRYQPQHFGDGTRLSIL.

The V call is TRBV6-5, the J call TRBJ2-5; 7 bases are a match to TRBD2. Germline V gene data show CDR1 as MNHEY and CDR2 as SVGAGI. V was clipped by 2 bases and J by 6 bases; unmatched bases: 9. The CDR3 spans 15 residues. For the CDR3, the DNA is TGTGCCAGCAGTTACGAGACGGGGAGGGTCCAGACCCAGTACTTC. Translating gives CASSYETGRVQTQYF.

CDR3 protein: CASEGDRVNTEAFF. The CDR3 DNA reads as TGTGCCAGCGAAGGCGACAGGGTGAACACTGAAGCTTTCTTT. The chain has TRBV6-1 and TRBJ1-1, with TRBD1 identical over 7 bases. Trimming removed 8 bases from V and 0 bases from J; junction bases left unmatched: 6. This CDR3 has 14 amino acids. CDR1 MNHNS and CDR2 SASEGT come from the germline V gene.

The rearrangement uses TRBV10-2 and TRBJ2-3, with D tentatively TRBD1 or TRBD2 (5 bases each). This CDR3 region has 18 residues. Trimming took off 11 bases at V and 6 bases at J, with 33 bases between the two ends. CDR1 is WSHSY and CDR2 is SAAADI in the germline V gene. CDR3 nucleotides: TGCGCCGTAAACGGGACGGGCCTGTGGACACGGTTTGATGATACGCAGTATTTT. Protein product: CAVNGTGLWTRFDDTQYF.

The chain recombines TRBV5-1 with TRBJ2-7; 10 positions agree with TRBD2. J gave up 4 bases and V 3 bases, and 4 bases lay outside the gene matches. The V gene's germline CDR1 is SGHRS and CDR2 YFSETQ. The CDR3 runs 14 residues. For the CDR3, the DNA is TGCGCCAGCAGCTCTAGCGGGAGTAGGTACGAGCAGTACTTC. Protein product: CASSSSGSRYEQYF.

The chain carries TRBV5-1 and TRBJ2-7; D call uncertain. The CDR3 consists of 11 residues. The V end was cut by 3 bases, the J end by 4 bases, with 5 bases between. The V gene's germline CDR1 is SGHRS and CDR2 YFSETQ. Here the CDR3 DNA reads TGCGCCAGCAGCTCAAGGTACGAGCAGTACTTC. Translating it yields CASSSRYEQYF.

The V gene is TRBV7-3, the J gene TRBJ2-2, with a possible D match to TRBD2 (6 bases). This CDR3 has 14 residues. V lost 1 base, J lost 6 bases, and 9 bases lay in between. CDR1 is SGHTA, CDR2 FQGTGA, per germline. The CDR3 spells CASSLSGDPGELFF. Here the CDR3 DNA reads TGTGCCAGCAGCTTAAGCGGGGATCCCGGGGAGCTGTTTTTT.

The gene calls are TRBV7-9 and TRBJ1-1; D unresolved. Per germline, CDR1 SEHNR and CDR2 FQNEAQ (reference sequence). This CDR3 has 13 amino acids. The V end lost 5 bases, the J end lost 0 bases, and 7 bases lay between the germline ends. CDR3 residues: CASSELMNTEAFF. The CDR3 nucleotides read TGTGCCAGCAGCGAGTTAATGAACACTGAAGCTTTCTTT.

The rearrangement links TRBV19 to TRBJ2-2, with 9 bases aligning to TRBD2. CDR3 length: 14 residues. With 7 bases clipped from V and 9 bases from J, the junction kept 9 bases outside the gene matches. Per germline, CDR1 LNHDA and CDR2 SQIVND (reference sequence). Here the CDR3 DNA reads TGTGCCAGTAAACGGGCGGGAGGGCCCAGGGAGCTGTTTTTT. Translating it yields CASKRAGGPRELFF.

The chain has TRBV10-2 and TRBJ2-7; tentatively, D is TRBD2 (6 bases). CDR1 is WSHSY, CDR2 SAAADI, per germline. Trimming took 2 bases from V and 9 from J, leaving 14 bases between them. The CDR3 covers 13 residues. The chain's CDR3 is CASSEGDSPGQYF. The CDR3 nucleotides read TGCGCCAGCAGTGAGGGGGACTCCCCCGGGCAGTACTTC.

Of note for this clone: The sample has other DNA sequences that encode this CDR3 too. V and J are TRBV5-1 and TRBJ1-2; D is undetermined. Germline CDR1 and CDR2: SGHRS and YFSETQ. Trimming took off 2 bases at V and 2 bases at J, with 10 bases between the two ends. This CDR3 has 14 residues. CDR3 residues: CASSLNTGNYGYTF. In DNA form, the CDR3 reads TGCGCCAGCAGCTTAAACACGGGGAACTATGGCTACACCTTC. Complete variable domain (other parts from reference TRBV5-1 and TRBJ1-2): KAGVTQTPRYLIKTRGQQVTLSCSPISGHRSVSWYQQTPGQGLQFLFEYFSETQRNKGNFPGRFSGRQFSNSRSEMNVSTLELGDSALYLCASSLNTGNYGYTFGSGTRLTVV.

The V and J genes are TRBV7-9 and TRBJ1-5; D is undetermined. There are 16 residues in the CDR3. V lost 4 bases, J lost 0 bases, and 13 bases lay in between. CDR1 is SEHNR, CDR2 FQNEAQ, per germline (reference sequence). The CDR3 spells CASSSMDGYSNQPQHF. The CDR3 DNA sequence: TGTGCCAGCAGCTCGATGGACGGTTATAGCAATCAGCCCCAGCATTTT.

CDR3 sequence: CASSTPGQGEETQYF. CDR3 nucleotides: TGTGCCAGCAGTACCCCGGGACAGGGAGAAGAGACCCAGTACTTC. The V call is TRBV6-5, the J call TRBJ2-5, with 9 nucleotides matching TRBD1. This CDR3 comprises 15 residues. With 5 bases clipped from V and 3 bases from J, the junction kept 7 bases outside the gene matches. Germline V lookup: CDR1 MNHEY, CDR2 SVGAGI.

CDR3 residues: CASSTGETGELFF. The CDR3 nucleotides are TGTGCCAGCAGCACTGGTGAGACCGGGGAGCTGTTTTTT. V gene TRBV11-3 combines with J gene TRBJ2-2; D not certain. From germline, CDR1 is SGHNT and CDR2 YENEEA. The CDR3 has 13 residues. V dropped 5 bases and J dropped 5 bases, with 9 bases sitting between them.

This clone was counted between two and nine times. The V gene is TRBV19, the J gene TRBJ1-2; TRBD1 matches 10 bases. The CDR3 has 19 residues. Unmatched junction bases numbered 17, after V lost 7 bases and J lost 0 bases. Germline V lookup: CDR1 LNHDA, CDR2 SQIVND (reference sequence). The CDR3 nucleotides read TGTGCCAGTACCAAACGGGCCGGGACAGGGGCCTCAGCTAACTATGGCTACACCTTC. Residues: CASTKRAGTGASANYGYTF.

The V gene is TRBV4-1, the J gene TRBJ1-2; 9 nucleotides agree with TRBD1. CDR3 length: 18 amino acids. The trim removed 3 bases at V and 4 bases at J, leaving 15 bases unmatched. The germline CDR1 and CDR2 sequences are MGHRA and YSYEKL. CDR3 bases: TGCGCCAGCAGCCACGCTGGAGGGACAGGGTCCCTTGCCTATGGCTACACCTTC. Its protein is CASSHAGGTGSLAYGYTF.

In DNA form, the CDR3 reads TGTGCCAGCAGCATATACACTGAAGCTTTCTTT. This encodes CASSIYTEAFF. V is TRBV6-6 and J is TRBJ1-1, with D unclear. The V and J ends lost 6 bases and 3 bases respectively, with 5 bases between them. Germline V lookup: CDR1 MNHNY, CDR2 SVGAGI (reference sequence). This CDR3 region has 11 residues.

The J gene is TRBJ2-7, the V gene TRBV5-5, with a tentative D call TRBD1 (5 bases). CDR1 is SGHKS, CDR2 YYEKEE, per germline (reference sequence). The V gene lost 7 bases and the J gene lost 5 bases, with 13 bases spanning the gap. The CDR3 length is 12 residues. This CDR3 reads CASGPLQDEQYF. The CDR3, as DNA: TGTGCCAGCGGCCCTCTACAGGACGAGCAGTACTTC. Full variable domain (remainder filled in from reference TRBV5-5 and TRBJ2-7): DAGVTQSPTHLIKTRGQQVTLRCSPISGHKSVSWYQQVLGQGPQFIFQYYEKEERGRGNFPDRFSARQFPNYSSELNVNALLLGDSALYLCASGPLQDEQYFGPGTRLTVT.

The chain uses TRBV7-9 and TRBJ1-6; no reliable D call. Germline values: CDR1 SEHNR, CDR2 FQNEAQ (reference sequence). The ends were cut back, 2 bases at V and 9 bases at J, with 5 bases in the middle. The length of the CDR3 is 12 residues. CDR3 sequence: CASSLHGSPLHF. The CDR3 coding sequence is TGTGCCAGCAGCTTACACGGTTCACCCCTCCACTTT.

The chain carries TRBV30 and TRBJ2-6; 8 nucleotides match TRBD1. V lost 2 bases, J lost 0 bases, and 9 bases stayed unmatched. Germline V gene data show CDR1 as GTSNPN and CDR2 as SVGIG (reference sequence). This CDR3 has 18 residues. Written as DNA, the CDR3 is TGTGCCTGGAGTTCCGGGACAGGAGTTTACTCTGGGGCCAACGTCCTGACTTTC. Translation: CAWSSGTGVYSGANVLTF.

This chain links TRBV5-6 with TRBJ1-4; no clear D. Germline V gene lookup returns CDR1 SGHDT and CDR2 YYEEEE. The germline V and J ends were trimmed by 2 bases and 11 bases, with 16 bases remaining between them. The CDR3 loop spans 14 amino acids. CDR3 DNA sequence: TGTGCCAGCAGCTTTGGTCAGGCCAAAAGGAAACTGTTTTTT. Translated: CASSFGQAKRKLFF.

The chain couples TRBV6-6 to TRBJ2-1, with D possibly being TRBD1 (6 bases). In germline, CDR1 is MNHNY, CDR2 SVGAGI (reference sequence). The CDR3 extends over 15 amino acids. Between the trimmed V and J ends, which lost 4 bases and 5 bases, there was a span of 15 bases. The chain's CDR3 is CASSSHQGGHNEQFF. DNA of the CDR3: TGTGCCAGCAGTTCGCATCAAGGGGGACACAATGAGCAGTTCTTC.

The rearrangement joins TRBV19 to TRBJ2-7; D gene ambiguous. CDR1 is LNHDA and CDR2 is SQIVND in the germline V gene (reference sequence). V lost 1 base and J lost 2, with 3 bases in between. The CDR3 loop spans 12 amino acids. CDR3 in DNA: TGTGCCAGTAGTATAGGGACCTACGAGCAGTACTTC. Translated, it gives CASSIGTYEQYF.